A single T cell receptor beta chain is shown here with its context. Its target is not known. The CDR3 runs to 16 residues. These data originate in a study of T cell responses to AZD1222 COVID-19 vaccine. As for the study in general: Both about-4-week and about-12-week second-dose recipients were combined.

Assay used: immunoSEQ multiplex PCR; TCRdb lists only in-frame clones, some missing. The data contain 120,000 to 150,000 clones, around 88% of them singletons. Study-wide results and limits: Sampled repertoires all dated from after the peak T cell response.

The sequence derives from an adult in good health. The chain employs TRBV21-1 and TRBJ1-1. TRBV21-1 is deemed a pseudogene. This sample comprised peripheral blood, obtained on day 0 of AZD1222 vaccination. As DNA, the CDR3 is TGTGCCAGCAGCAAAGAAAGCGGCTCCAGGAACACTGAAGCTTTCTTT. Translating gives CASSKESGSRNTEAFF.